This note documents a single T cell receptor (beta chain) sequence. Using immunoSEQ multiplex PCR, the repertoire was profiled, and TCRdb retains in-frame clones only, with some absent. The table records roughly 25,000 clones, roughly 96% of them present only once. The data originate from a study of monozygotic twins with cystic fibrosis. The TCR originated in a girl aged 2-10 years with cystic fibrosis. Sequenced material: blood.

This CDR3 is CSARTDEQYF. CDR3 DNA sequence: TGCAGTGCTAGAACCGACGAGCAGTACTTC. The gene calls are TRBV20-1 and TRBJ2-7; D remains ambiguous. The CDR3 is 10 residues long. Trimming left V 2 bases short and J 5 bases short, with 4 bases between. Germline V gives CDR1 DFQATT, CDR2 SNEGSKA (reference sequence).